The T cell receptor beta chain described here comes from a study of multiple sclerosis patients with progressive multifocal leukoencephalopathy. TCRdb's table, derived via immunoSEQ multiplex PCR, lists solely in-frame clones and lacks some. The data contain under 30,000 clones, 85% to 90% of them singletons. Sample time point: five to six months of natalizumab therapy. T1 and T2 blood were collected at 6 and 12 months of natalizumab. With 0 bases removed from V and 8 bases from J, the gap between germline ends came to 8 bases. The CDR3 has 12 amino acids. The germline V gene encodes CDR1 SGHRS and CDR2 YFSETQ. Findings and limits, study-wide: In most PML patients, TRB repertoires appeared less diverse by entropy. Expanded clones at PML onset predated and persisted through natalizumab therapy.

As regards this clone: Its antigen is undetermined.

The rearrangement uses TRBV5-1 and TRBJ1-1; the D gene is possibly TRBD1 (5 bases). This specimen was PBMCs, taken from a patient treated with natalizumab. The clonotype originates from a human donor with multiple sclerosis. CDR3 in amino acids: CASSLDRHEAFF. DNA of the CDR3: TGCGCCAGCAGCTTGGACAGGCACGAAGCTTTCTTT.